This T cell receptor (beta chain) was recovered during a study of shared clonotypes between healthy human individuals. Assay: immunoSEQ multiplex PCR; the TCRdb copy retains only in-frame clones and omits some. There are over a million clones in the sample; around 98.5% occur only once, and 0.36% lies in the top ten. The CDR3 runs 13 residues. The V and J ends lost 3 bases and 11 bases respectively, with 14 bases between them. Per the germline V gene, CDR1 is MDHEN and CDR2 is SYDVKM. This sequence originates from a man aged 25 to 40 in good health. Material: naive CD4+ T cells sorted from blood. Subset given: CD45RA+ positively selected. The chain couples TRBV28 to TRBJ1-5, with D possibly TRBD1 on 5 matching bases. CDR3 sequence (DNA): TGTGCCAGCAGTTTGGGAGGGGCACAGGCCCAGCATTTT. Translating gives CASSLGGAQAQHF.